What follows is one T cell receptor beta chain and its context. The antigen is not known. This sample is drawn from a study of early stage breast cancer tumors. Study information: ER+/PR+/HER2- status applied to twelve of 16 invasive breast tumors. Study results and caveats: Tumors had roughly 2.3-fold higher T cell density and higher clonality than adjacent normal breast tissue. Most shared enriched TCRB sequences were commonly generated ones.

Profiling relied on immunoSEQ multiplex PCR, and the TCRdb table lists in-frame clones only, not all of them. The data show around 78,000 clones, with under 85% seen just once and approximately 3.7% held by the top ten. CDR3 length: 13 residues. V dropped 7 bases and J dropped 2 bases, with 10 bases sitting between them. Germline lookup yields CDR1 MDHEN and CDR2 SYDVKM. The gene calls are TRBV28 and TRBJ2-3, with a tentative D call TRBD1 (5 bases). This receptor was obtained from a person aged 55 to 70 with breast cancer. Specimen: blood. Written as DNA, the CDR3 is TGTGCCAGCACAGGGATTTCCACAGATACGCAGTATTTT. Translated: CASTGISTDTQYF.